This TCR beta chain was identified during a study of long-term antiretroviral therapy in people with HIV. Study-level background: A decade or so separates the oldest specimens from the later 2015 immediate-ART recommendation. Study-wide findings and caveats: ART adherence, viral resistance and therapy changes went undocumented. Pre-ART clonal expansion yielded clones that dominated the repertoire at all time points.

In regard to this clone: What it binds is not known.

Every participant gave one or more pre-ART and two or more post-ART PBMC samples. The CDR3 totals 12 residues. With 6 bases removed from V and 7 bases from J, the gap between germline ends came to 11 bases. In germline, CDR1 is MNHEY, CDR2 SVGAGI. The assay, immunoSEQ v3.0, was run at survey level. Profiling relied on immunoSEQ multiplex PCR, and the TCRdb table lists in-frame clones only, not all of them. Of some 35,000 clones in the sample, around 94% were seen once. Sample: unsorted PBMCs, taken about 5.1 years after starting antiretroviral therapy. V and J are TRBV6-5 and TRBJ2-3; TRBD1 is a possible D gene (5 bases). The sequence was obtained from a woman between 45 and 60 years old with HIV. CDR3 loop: CASSRVGNTQYF. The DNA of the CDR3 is TGTGCCAGCAGCAGGGTGGGAAATACGCAGTATTTT.